This T cell receptor (beta chain) was recovered during a study of regulatory T cells in long-lasting Graves disease. The time point denotes: newly diagnosed GD, antithyroid drugs for less than 3 months. There was RNA extracted from PBMCs, and the TCR library was made from it. TCR beta libraries were built with iRepertoire HTBI primers and Arm-PCR of CDR3 regions. TCRdb used MiXCR to reprocess the multiplex PCR reads, holding one entry per CDR3 protein. The table lists about 460,000 distinct CDR3 sequences, about 15% of them singletons. The CDR3 is made up of 16 amino acids. Trimming pared 0 bases from V and 12 bases from J, leaving 21 bases between. Germline assignment: CDR1 LGHDT and CDR2 YNNKEL (reference sequence). These sequences were also reported in another study, on T cells in Graves' hyperthyroidism and ophthalmopathy. That paper states: Expanded thyroid clonotypes (above 0.001) were mostly also found in blood. Ophthalmopathy, which appeared later, was predicted by the model a median roughly 6.6 months before onset.

The source material was peripheral blood mononuclear cells (PBMCs), sampled at new diagnosis, from a patient treated with antithyroid drugs. The chain couples TRBV3-1 to TRBJ2-1, with D perhaps being TRBD1 or TRBD2 (5 bases each). The clonotype originates from a woman aged 50 to 60 with Graves disease. The CDR3 here is CASSQEGSGTPYGQFF. CDR3 nucleotides: TGTGCCAGCAGCCAAGAAGGCTCCGGGACCCCCTATGGGCAGTTCTTC.